These 30 T cell receptor beta chains came from one sample sequenced in a study of T cell changes during pregnancy in multiple sclerosis. This table comes from immunoSEQ multiplex PCR, and its TCRdb copy is limited to in-frame clones, with some not included. The sample lists approximately 88,000 clones; approximately 94% were seen once. Sequencing used peripheral blood, obtained in the third trimester of pregnancy. All receptors derive from a female donor with multiple sclerosis, enrolled in a pregnancy study.

The V call is TRBV7-2, the J call TRBJ2-7; 14 nucleotides line up with TRBD2. The CDR3 runs 18 residues. Germline V CDR1 and CDR2: SGHTA, FQGNSA. J lost 0 bases, V lost 4 bases, and 8 bases had no gene match. The CDR3 bases are TGTGCCAGCAGCTCTCGGACTAGCGGGAGGTCGAGCTCCTACGAGCAGTACTTC. Translation: CASSSRTSGRSSSYEQYF.

This clone was counted a single time. V gene TRBV30 combines with J gene TRBJ1-5; D not certain. V lost 4 bases, J lost 0 bases, and 13 bases lay in between. Per germline, CDR1 GTSNPN and CDR2 SVGIG (reference sequence). CDR3 length equals 15 residues. CDR3 protein: CAWTPGEYSNQPQHF. The CDR3 nucleotides read TGTGCCTGGACCCCTGGGGAGTATAGCAATCAGCCCCAGCATTTT.

This sequence joins TRBV7-8 and TRBJ1-1; no clear D gene. Trimming shortened V by 5 bases and J by 2 bases, and 12 bases separated the two germline ends. The germline CDR1 and CDR2 sequences are SGHVS and FQNEAQ. CDR3 length: 14 residues. The CDR3 nucleotides are TGTGCCAGCAGCCCAACGATGAGTAACACTGAAGCTTTCTTT. Translated: CASSPTMSNTEAFF.

The rearrangement joins TRBV27 to TRBJ2-3; tentatively, D is TRBD2 (6 bases). Germline CDR1 reads MNHEY; CDR2 reads SMNVEV (reference sequence). Trimming shortened V by 2 bases and J by 0 bases, and 12 bases separated the two germline ends. The CDR3 totals 16 residues. The CDR3 sequence is CASSLRTSRSTDTQYF. In DNA, the CDR3 is TGTGCCAGCAGTTTAAGAACTAGCCGTAGCACAGATACGCAGTATTTT.

This sequence joins TRBV4-3 and TRBJ2-7, with TRBD1 identical over 9 bases. Germline CDR1 reads LGHNA; CDR2 reads YSLEER. The CDR3 runs to 16 residues. Trimming at V came to 4 bases and at J to 3 bases, leaving 10 bases not matched to a gene. CDR3 coding DNA: TGCGCCAGCAGCCTAGAACAACCGGGACAGGGCTACGAGCAGTACTTC. Residues: CASSLEQPGQGYEQYF.

J is TRBJ2-7 and V is TRBV25-1, with 9 bases aligning to TRBD2. The CDR3 covers 15 residues. V gave up 2 bases and J gave up 2 bases; unmatched junction bases: 4. Germline V CDR1 and CDR2: MGHDK, SYGVNS. CDR3 in amino acids: CASSEETSGPYEQYF. In DNA, the CDR3 is TGTGCCAGCAGTGAAGAGACTAGCGGCCCCTACGAGCAGTACTTC.

The rearrangement links TRBV19 to TRBJ2-7, with D possibly matching TRBD1 (7 bases). In germline, CDR1 is LNHDA, CDR2 SQIVND (reference sequence). This CDR3 is built from 13 residues. V was cut by 6 bases and J by 5 bases, with 14 bases left in between. As DNA, the CDR3 is TGTGCCAGTAGGGGCAGGGGGGTCAACGAGCAGTACTTC. Protein sequence: CASRGRGVNEQYF.

This chain uses TRBV4-1 with TRBJ2-2; TRBD1 matches 10 bases. J gave up 5 bases and V 4 bases, and 16 bases lay outside the gene matches. Germline V gives CDR1 MGHRA, CDR2 YSYEKL. This CDR3 spans 19 amino acids. The CDR3 DNA reads as TGCGCCAGCAGCCCTAACGAGGACAGGGGGTATGAGTTAACCGGGGAGCTGTTTTTT. Its translation is CASSPNEDRGYELTGELFF.

The chain has TRBV5-1 and TRBJ2-2, with 9 bases that match TRBD1. V was clipped by 4 bases and J by 5 bases; unmatched bases: 9. The CDR3 loop spans 16 amino acids. Germline loops: CDR1 SGHRS, CDR2 YFSETQ. The CDR3 reads CASSPPGQGRTGELFF. The CDR3 DNA follows: TGCGCCAGCAGCCCTCCGGGACAGGGTCGGACCGGGGAGCTGTTTTTT.

The rearrangement uses TRBV7-2 and TRBJ2-1, with 10 bases that match TRBD2. The CDR3 is made up of 16 amino acids. The germline V gene has CDR1 SGHTA and CDR2 FQGNSA. V was clipped by 2 bases and J by 4 bases; unmatched bases: 5. The chain's CDR3 is CASSLNPSGRYNEQFF. The CDR3, as DNA: TGTGCCAGCAGCTTAAATCCTAGCGGGAGATACAATGAGCAGTTCTTC.

The genes are TRBV5-1 and TRBJ1-1; TRBD1 matches 9 bases. The V and J ends lost 4 bases and 0 bases, in that order; junction bases with no gene match: 10. The CDR3 runs to 17 residues. Germline V lookup: CDR1 SGHRS, CDR2 YFSETQ. The CDR3 bases are TGCGCCAGCAGCCTATCCGGGACAGGGCGCTTGAACACTGAAGCTTTCTTT. This encodes CASSLSGTGRLNTEAFF.

The chain uses TRBV27 and TRBJ2-7; 11 bases fit TRBD2. Germline V gene data show CDR1 as MNHEY and CDR2 as SMNVEV (reference sequence). V was clipped by 6 bases and J by 0 bases; unmatched bases: 4. The CDR3 is 15 residues long. CDR3 loop: CASRLAGGNSYEQYF. For the CDR3, the DNA is TGTGCCAGCAGGCTAGCGGGAGGTAACTCCTACGAGCAGTACTTC.

J is TRBJ1-1 and V is TRBV28, with TRBD1 as a possible D gene (6 bases). Trimming cost V 9 bases and J 1 base, with 9 bases left between them. The CDR3 is 12 residues long. Germline V gene data show CDR1 as MDHEN and CDR2 as SYDVKM. CDR3: CASRTANTEAFF. The CDR3 coding sequence is TGTGCCAGTAGGACAGCGAACACTGAAGCTTTCTTT.

This clone was seen only once. This chain uses TRBV27 with TRBJ1-1; D remains unclear. The CDR3 sequence is 14 residues long. The germline V gene has CDR1 MNHEY and CDR2 SMNVEV (reference sequence). V lost 0 bases to trimming and J lost 3 bases, with 8 bases between them. The CDR3 DNA reads as TGTGCCAGCAGTTTATCCGGGAAAGACACTGAAGCTTTCTTT. It translates to CASSLSGKDTEAFF.

The CDR3 DNA follows: TGTGCCAGCAGCTTGGGCACCAGGGAAGATACGCAGTATTTT. Protein: CASSLGTREDTQYF. This chain uses TRBV5-4 with TRBJ2-3, with TRBD1 as a possible D gene (5 bases). Deletions cut 0 bases from V and 5 bases from J, with 10 bases between. CDR3 length: 14 residues. CDR1 and CDR2 from the germline V gene are SGHNT and YYREEE (reference sequence). Full variable domain (missing parts from reference TRBV5-4 and TRBJ2-3): ETGVTQSPTHLIKTRGQQVTLRCSSQSGHNTVSWYQQALGQGPQFIFQYYREEENGRGNFPPRFSGLQFPNYSSELNVNALELDDSALYLCASSLGTREDTQYFGPGTRLTVL.

Here the CDR3 reads CASSEASLLRVTQYF. In DNA, the CDR3 is TGTGCCAGCAGTGAAGCTTCGTTGCTCAGGGTTACGCAGTATTTT. The chain combines TRBV6-1 with TRBJ2-3, with D maybe TRBD1 (5 bases). Trimming removed 0 bases from V and 8 bases from J, with 15 bases in between. The CDR3 consists of 15 residues. CDR1 and CDR2 from the germline V gene are MNHNS and SASEGT.

CDR3 sequence: CASGFGGNYEQYF. For the CDR3, the DNA is TGTGCCAGCGGATTTGGCGGGAACTACGAGCAGTACTTC. This chain joins TRBV27 and TRBJ2-7, with TRBD2 as a possible D gene (6 bases). The germline V and J ends were trimmed by 8 bases and 3 bases, with 14 bases remaining between them. CDR3 size: 13 residues. Germline V gives CDR1 MNHEY, CDR2 SMNVEV (reference sequence).

J is TRBJ1-1 and V is TRBV7-9, with a tentative D call TRBD1 (6 bases). Trimming pared 0 bases from V and 3 bases from J, leaving 11 bases between. Germline V gives CDR1 SEHNR, CDR2 FQNEAQ (reference sequence). This CDR3 is 15 amino acids long. The CDR3 protein is CASSLANRAHTEAFF. The CDR3 DNA is TGTGCCAGCAGCTTAGCGAACAGGGCACACACTGAAGCTTTCTTT.

The chain links TRBV5-5 to TRBJ1-1; no reliable D call. This CDR3 has 13 residues. The germline V and J ends were trimmed by 1 base and 5 bases, with 9 bases remaining between them. Germline values: CDR1 SGHKS, CDR2 YYEKEE (reference sequence). The CDR3 loop is CASSLWAGTEAFF. The CDR3 nucleotides read TGTGCCAGCAGCTTGTGGGCTGGAACTGAAGCTTTCTTT.

The rearrangement joins TRBV11-2 to TRBJ1-1, with D unclear. CDR3 size: 14 residues. Germline-derived CDR1 and CDR2 are SGHAT and FQNNGV. V lost 1 base and J lost 8, with 14 bases in between. CDR3 sequence: CASSLVRGPREAFF. CDR3 nucleotide sequence: TGTGCCAGCAGCTTAGTGCGGGGTCCACGGGAAGCTTTCTTT.

The chain uses TRBV6-1 and TRBJ1-2; unclear D gene. The V end lost 8 bases, the J end lost 3 bases, and 10 bases lay between the germline ends. The CDR3 runs to 12 residues. Germline assignment: CDR1 MNHNS and CDR2 SASEGT. CDR3 nucleotides: TGTGCCAGCGCCGTAGTTGACTATGGCTACACCTTC. Protein sequence: CASAVVDYGYTF.

The gene calls are TRBV18 and TRBJ2-1; 11 bases fit TRBD2. The CDR3 has 15 residues. CDR1 KGHSH and CDR2 LQKENI come from the germline V gene. V was pared by 3 bases and J by 6 bases, with 4 bases of the junction left unmatched. CDR3 coding DNA: TGTGCCAGCTCACCCAGAGGACTAGCGGGCAATGAGCAGTTCTTC. Its translation: CASSPRGLAGNEQFF. Variable domain in full (rest from reference TRBV18 and TRBJ2-1): NAGVMQNPRHLVRRRGQEARLRCSPMKGHSHVYWYRQLPEEGLKFMVYLQKENIIDESGMPKERFSAEFPKEGPSILRIQQVVRGDSAAYFCASSPRGLAGNEQFFGPGTRLTVL.

The chain couples TRBV7-9 to TRBJ1-1, with 11 nucleotides matching TRBD1. CDR3 length: 18 residues. The V gene end was trimmed by 3 bases and the J gene end by 3 bases; junction bases not matched to a gene: 12. Germline V lookup: CDR1 SEHNR, CDR2 FQNEAQ (reference sequence). The CDR3 nucleotides are TGTGCCAGCAGCTTCACCGGGACAGGGGGGCCGAGGGACACTGAAGCTTTCTTT. Protein product: CASSFTGTGGPRDTEAFF. Full variable domain (missing parts from reference TRBV7-9 and TRBJ1-1): DTGVSQNPRHKITKRGQNVTFRCDPISEHNRLYWYRQTLGQGPEFLTYFQNEAQLEKSRLLSDRFSAERPKGSFSTLEIQRTEQGDSAMYLCASSFTGTGGPRDTEAFFGQGTRLTVV.

This clone showed up just a few times. V and J are TRBV30 and TRBJ1-1; D remains unclear. Per the germline V gene, CDR1 is GTSNPN and CDR2 is SVGIG (reference sequence). With 5 bases removed from V and 2 bases from J, the gap between germline ends came to 6 bases. This CDR3 is built from 11 residues. CDR3 loop: CAWGLNTEAFF. The DNA of the CDR3 is TGTGCCTGGGGACTTAACACTGAAGCTTTCTTT.

This clone was detected only once. V usage is TRBV2 and J usage is TRBJ2-3, with a tentative D call TRBD1 (5 bases). This CDR3 contains 15 residues. The ends were cut back, 1 base at V and 1 base at J, with 9 bases in the middle. The V gene's germline CDR1 is SNHLY and CDR2 FYNNEI. The CDR3 DNA reads as TGTGCCAGCAGTGAAGGGATGACAGGCACAGATACGCAGTATTTT. It yields the protein CASSEGMTGTDTQYF.

The CDR3 nucleotides are TGTGCCAGTAGTATAGTCGGGACAGGGACCCAGTACTTC. Translated, it gives CASSIVGTGTQYF. The chain employs TRBV19 and TRBJ2-5, with TRBD1 matching 8 bases. This CDR3 is built from 13 residues. CDR1 is LNHDA, CDR2 SQIVND, per germline (reference sequence). V was clipped by 1 base and J by 7 bases; unmatched bases: 2.

The rearrangement uses TRBV6-5 and TRBJ1-2; D may be TRBD1 (5 bases). CDR3 length equals 12 residues. V lost 8 bases and J 6 bases, leaving 13 bases between the germline ends. The germline CDR1 and CDR2 sequences are MNHEY and SVGAGI. The DNA for the CDR3 is TGTGCCAGCGGAGGGGAACCTGATGGCTACACCTTC. Translating gives CASGGEPDGYTF.

This clone was detected a few times. The chain employs TRBV2 and TRBJ1-2; 7 bases line up with TRBD1. Germline V lookup: CDR1 SNHLY, CDR2 FYNNEI. Germline trimming cut 5 bases from V and 2 bases from J; bases unmatched to any gene: 5. The CDR3 totals 14 residues. CDR3 sequence: CASSLMGQNYGYTF. The CDR3 nucleotides are TGTGCCAGCAGTCTAATGGGACAGAACTATGGCTACACCTTC.

The chain is built from TRBV6-4 and TRBJ2-3; D might be TRBD1 (6 bases). The germline gives CDR1 MRHNA, CDR2 SNTAGT. Trimming took 2 bases from V and 1 from J, leaving 13 bases between them. This CDR3 is 16 amino acids long. This CDR3 reads CASSDEAAGGTDTQYF. In DNA, the CDR3 is TGTGCCAGCAGTGACGAAGCGGCAGGGGGCACAGATACGCAGTATTTT.

The chain couples TRBV19 to TRBJ1-3; unclear D gene. Germline V gives CDR1 LNHDA, CDR2 SQIVND (reference sequence). Trimming stripped 8 bases from V and 0 bases from J, with 14 bases between. The CDR3 is 15 residues long. The CDR3 sequence: CASDYGSSSGNTIYF. CDR3 in DNA: TGTGCCAGTGACTATGGTTCCTCCTCTGGAAACACCATATATTTT.